Included here is one TCR beta chain sequence, with context. Its binding antigen is unknown. The input lacks base qualities; no much larger clone sits a single base away. CDR1 and CDR2, per the germline V gene, are WSHSY and SAAADI. V is cut back by 6 bases and J by 5 bases, with 10 bases in the junction unmatched. Including cysteine and phenylalanine, the CDR3 has 15 amino acids. Here the CDR3 DNA is all that survives: 45 bases in frame from base 1. These data come from a study of Graves' ophthalmopathy and Graves' hyperthyroidism listed by TCRdb under 2018. Study-level background: Peripheral blood was collected at initial diagnosis, prior to any treatment. To tell Graves' ophthalmopathy apart from Graves' hyperthyroidism, and to predict which patients would progress to ophthalmopathy, the study relied on TCR beta repertoire signatures. In total, under 150 blood samples were TCR-sequenced: 43 ophthalmopathy, 75 hyperthyroidism and some 17 hyperthyroidism-to-ophthalmopathy patients. To explore V-J signatures distinguishing ophthalmopathy from hyperthyroidism, a discovery set of about a hundred patients (about 43 ophthalmopathy, over 55 stable hyperthyroidism) was enrolled. For independent validation, a separate cohort was made up of some 19 hyperthyroidism patients plus 17 patients who later progressed from hyperthyroidism to ophthalmopathy. In six or seven hyperthyroidism patients, the T-cell repertoires found in thyroid tissue were compared with those found in blood. Following sampling, methimazole starting at 30 mg daily was administered to hyperthyroidism patients, and high-dose intravenous methylprednisolone was administered to ophthalmopathy patients. The 100 or so discovery patients were divided at random into training and test sets in a 7:3 ratio. The investigation overall reported the following: Most of the expanded thyroid clonotypes with a frequency above 0.001 were also detected in blood, and it was suggested that the thyroid immune response may be reflected by blood repertoires. No statistical method was used to set the sample size in advance, and the investigators knew which group each participant was assigned to. In validation, the model predicted ophthalmopathy progression with about 64% sensitivity and roughly 72% specificity; more than ten predicted patients were CT-confirmed with GO in a median of approximately 6.5 months. In cross-validation, the 13-signature model distinguished ophthalmopathy from stable hyperthyroidism with approximately 88% sensitivity and approximately 81% specificity, and in the test set the corresponding values were roughly 80% and 75%.

Hyperthyroidism was defined as stable when no progression to ophthalmopathy occurred within 18 months of follow-up. Hyperthyroidism patients were newly diagnosed, were aged 18 to 65 years, and had a disease duration under 2 months. Anyone with other autoimmune diseases, uncontrolled infections, pregnancy or lactation was excluded from the study. Clinical symptoms, serum thyroxine, TRAb, thyroid ultrasound and orbital computed tomography formed the basis of the diagnosis. Ficoll-Paque density gradient centrifugation was used to isolate PBMCs from around 9.1 ml of fresh peripheral blood. Trizol reagent was used to extract the total RNA, and its quality was then checked on an Agilent 2100 Bioanalyzer. For repertoire sequencing, TCR beta CDR3 regions were amplified from RNA transcripts. The first round of RT-PCR was done with HTBI primers and the Qiagen OneStep RT-PCR kit, and was followed by a second round of multiplex PCR, then size selection and purification. The libraries underwent paired-end sequencing with 100 bp reads on an Illumina HiSeq2000. The authors processed their data as follows. SOAPnuke was used to process the reads, removing any read that contained adapters or uncalled bases, had a mean Phred below 15, or lacked an exact match to the constant primer or identifier. COPE v1.2.5 was used to merge high-quality paired reads. Each unique nucleotide sequence was defined as a clonotype, and clonotypes were aligned to IMGT TRB V, D and J references with MiTCR v1.1. Only V-J combinations with frequency above 0.0001 were analysed, covering approximately 99% of repertoires. A TCR clonal expansion and chaos score per V-J combination was defined as the ratio of F50 clonal expansion to chaos observed in the TCRdist matrix. Welch's t-statistics and random forest were used to narrow the features down to 10 to 15 V-J combinations, which were then fed into a naive Bayes classifier. The similarity between thyroid and blood repertoires was quantified using the Morisita-Horn index. TCRdb took the public reads, trimmed them with fastp at Q25, ran MiXCR for clone calling and kept in-frame beta chains. Each record represents a unique CDR3 protein, reported with the most common genes and DNA among its rows. TCRdb, not the original authors, processed these V and J calls. Within this sample are fewer than 650,000 distinct CDR3 sequences, with about a fifth of them counted one time only. The ten largest clones add up to roughly 6.9% of the sample.

The V and J genes are TRBV10-2 and TRBJ2-7; the junction holds 10 bases that match TRBD1. The sequencing sample was made of peripheral blood. The receptor was derived from a woman younger than 30 with stable Graves' hyperthyroidism. Some clones in this sample may be carry-over from other donors' samples. Donor details come from another sample of the same person, matched by shared clones. The CDR3 protein sequence reads: CASSQGDRGFDEQYF. In nucleotides, the sequence is TGCGCCAGCAGCCAAGGGGACAGGGGTTTTGACGAGCAGTACTTC.